A selection of T cell receptor beta chains follows, all from one sample in a study of beta chain features in type 1 diabetes. The protocol was immunoSEQ multiplex PCR, while the TCRdb copy is restricted to in-frame clones and leaves out a portion. Of under 250,000 clones in the sample, roughly 13% were seen once. The specimen sequenced was naive CD4+ T cells from blood. The receptor source for this set is a man in his thirties or forties with type 1 diabetes. Both conserved end residues are part of each CDR3. The order of the fields is clone size, D gene, J gene, V gene, CDR3 protein, CDR3 DNA. D genes are given only for firm matches. Clone sizes are given selectively: once, few, many, or a class where the clone is expanded.

abundance: few
d_gene: .
j_gene: TRBJ1-2
v_gene: TRBV2
CDR3aa: CASSEIEGVSGYTF
CDR3nt: TGTGCCAGCAGTGAAATCGAAGGGGTGTCAGGCTACACCTTC

abundance: .
d_gene: .
j_gene: TRBJ2-1
v_gene: TRBV5-1
CDR3aa: CASSLGRDSYNEQFF
CDR3nt: TGCGCCAGCAGCTTGGGGCGGGACTCCTACAATGAGCAGTTCTTC

abundance: .
d_gene: .
j_gene: TRBJ1-2
v_gene: TRBV7-9
CDR3aa: CASTFETGLSTF
CDR3nt: TGTGCCAGCACCTTCGAGACAGGTTTGAGCACCTTC

abundance: few
d_gene: .
j_gene: TRBJ2-3
v_gene: TRBV18
CDR3aa: CASSPDSDTQYF
CDR3nt: TGTGCCAGCTCACCCGACTCGGATACGCAGTATTTT

abundance: .
d_gene: .
j_gene: TRBJ2-5
v_gene: TRBV11-2
CDR3aa: CASSWRIQETQYF
CDR3nt: TGTGCCAGCAGTTGGAGAATCCAAGAGACCCAGTACTTC

abundance: .
d_gene: .
j_gene: TRBJ1-2
v_gene: TRBV12-5
CDR3aa: CASGLGRLGGYGYTF
CDR3nt: TGTGCTAGTGGTTTGGGTCGACTGGGGGGCTATGGCTACACCTTC

abundance: .
d_gene: TRBD1
j_gene: TRBJ2-3
v_gene: TRBV10-3
CDR3aa: CAISGTGGTDTQYF
CDR3nt: TGTGCCATCAGTGGAACAGGGGGCACAGATACGCAGTATTTT

abundance: .
d_gene: TRBD1
j_gene: TRBJ2-6
v_gene: TRBV28
CDR3aa: CASRGTGRPSGANVLTF
CDR3nt: TGTGCCAGCAGGGGGACAGGGCGCCCCTCTGGGGCCAACGTCCTGACTTTC

abundance: .
d_gene: .
j_gene: TRBJ1-2
v_gene: TRBV2
CDR3aa: CASTVGAYGYTF
CDR3nt: TGTGCCAGCACCGTGGGGGCCTATGGCTACACCTTC

abundance: .
d_gene: TRBD1
j_gene: TRBJ1-4
v_gene: TRBV29-1
CDR3aa: CSVGGQVNGLEKLFF
CDR3nt: TGCAGCGTTGGGGGACAGGTTAACGGGTTGGAAAAACTGTTTTTT

abundance: few
d_gene: TRBD2
j_gene: TRBJ2-7
v_gene: TRBV5-1
CDR3aa: CASSLSLAGESLGEQYF
CDR3nt: TGCGCCAGCAGCTTGTCATTAGCGGGAGAGTCGTTAGGCGAGCAGTACTTC

abundance: .
d_gene: TRBD1
j_gene: TRBJ1-1
v_gene: TRBV30
CDR3aa: CAWSSPLGQGLTEAFF
CDR3nt: TGTGCCTGGAGTTCACCTCTAGGACAGGGGTTGACTGAAGCTTTCTTT

abundance: .
d_gene: .
j_gene: TRBJ2-3
v_gene: TRBV6-5
CDR3aa: CASSYLDTQYF
CDR3nt: TGTGCCAGCAGTTACCTCGATACGCAGTATTTT

abundance: .
d_gene: .
j_gene: TRBJ2-5
v_gene: TRBV30
CDR3aa: CAWRAAGLQETQYF
CDR3nt: TGTGCCTGGAGGGCGGCGGGGCTACAAGAGACCCAGTACTTC

abundance: few
d_gene: TRBD2
j_gene: TRBJ2-5
v_gene: TRBV5-1
CDR3aa: CASSLAGTAGGGETQYF
CDR3nt: TGCGCCAGCAGCTTGGCCGGTACAGCGGGAGGCGGGGAGACCCAGTACTTC

abundance: .
d_gene: TRBD1
j_gene: TRBJ1-4
v_gene: TRBV15
CDR3aa: CATHRGATNEKLFF
CDR3nt: TGTGCCACTCACAGGGGAGCAACTAATGAAAAACTGTTTTTT

abundance: few
d_gene: TRBD1
j_gene: TRBJ1-3
v_gene: TRBV5-4
CDR3aa: CASSPGTGGTGNTIYF
CDR3nt: TGTGCCAGCAGCCCCGGAACAGGGGGTACTGGAAACACCATATATTTT

abundance: few
d_gene: .
j_gene: TRBJ2-7
v_gene: TRBV6-1
CDR3aa: CASSADRITAEQYF
CDR3nt: TGTGCCAGCAGTGCCGACAGGATCACGGCCGAGCAGTACTTC

abundance: few
d_gene: TRBD1
j_gene: TRBJ2-1
v_gene: TRBV6-5
CDR3aa: CASSLGQGKDNEQFF
CDR3nt: TGTGCCAGCAGTCTTGGACAGGGAAAAGACAATGAGCAGTTCTTC

abundance: .
d_gene: TRBD1
j_gene: TRBJ1-1
v_gene: TRBV10-3
CDR3aa: CAITRQGEAFF
CDR3nt: TGTGCCATCACTAGACAGGGAGAAGCTTTCTTT

abundance: .
d_gene: TRBD2
j_gene: TRBJ2-7
v_gene: TRBV5-1
CDR3aa: CASSSRTSGAIEQYF
CDR3nt: TGCGCCAGCAGCTCCCGGACTAGCGGGGCCATCGAGCAGTACTTC

abundance: many
d_gene: .
j_gene: TRBJ1-2
v_gene: TRBV30
CDR3aa: CAWSPDSYGYTF
CDR3nt: TGTGCCTGGAGTCCTGACAGCTATGGCTACACCTTC

abundance: .
d_gene: TRBD1
j_gene: TRBJ1-5
v_gene: TRBV6-5
CDR3aa: CASNRQGANQPQHF
CDR3nt: TGTGCCAGCAATCGACAGGGAGCAAATCAGCCCCAGCATTTT

abundance: .
d_gene: .
j_gene: TRBJ1-2
v_gene: TRBV30
CDR3aa: CAWRRTVYGYTF
CDR3nt: TGTGCCTGGAGAAGGACAGTCTATGGCTACACCTTC

abundance: few
d_gene: TRBD1
j_gene: TRBJ2-2
v_gene: TRBV5-4
CDR3aa: CASSLGGTGGPNTGELFF
CDR3nt: TGTGCCAGCAGCTTGGGAGGGACAGGGGGCCCGAACACCGGGGAGCTGTTTTTT

abundance: few
d_gene: TRBD1
j_gene: TRBJ2-7
v_gene: TRBV11-2
CDR3aa: CASSRDRSSYEQYF
CDR3nt: TGTGCCAGCAGCCGGGACAGGAGCTCCTACGAGCAGTACTTC

abundance: few
d_gene: .
j_gene: TRBJ2-3
v_gene: TRBV7-2
CDR3aa: CASSLGRRGTQYF
CDR3nt: TGTGCCAGCAGCTTAGGCCGGCGAGGTACGCAGTATTTT

abundance: few
d_gene: .
j_gene: TRBJ1-5
v_gene: TRBV18
CDR3aa: CASSPRQGNQPQHF
CDR3nt: TGTGCCAGCTCACCGAGGCAGGGTAACCAGCCCCAGCATTTT

abundance: few
d_gene: .
j_gene: TRBJ2-1
v_gene: TRBV2
CDR3aa: CASSRGGSGQKEAFF
CDR3nt: TGTGCCAGCAGTAGGGGGGGTAGCGGGCAAAAGGAGGCGTTCTTC

abundance: .
d_gene: .
j_gene: TRBJ1-1
v_gene: TRBV2
CDR3aa: CASSATGDMNTEAFF
CDR3nt: TGTGCCAGCAGTGCGACAGGAGACATGAACACTGAAGCTTTCTTT

abundance: .
d_gene: TRBD1
j_gene: TRBJ2-7
v_gene: TRBV29-1
CDR3aa: CSVGTGAYEQYF
CDR3nt: TGCAGCGTCGGGACAGGGGCCTACGAGCAGTACTTC

abundance: few
d_gene: .
j_gene: TRBJ1-2
v_gene: TRBV5-6
CDR3aa: CASSLVGASYTF
CDR3nt: TGTGCCAGCAGCTTGGTGGGGGCATCCTACACCTTC

abundance: .
d_gene: TRBD1
j_gene: TRBJ2-5
v_gene: TRBV5-1
CDR3aa: CASSYSTGTGGLQETQYF
CDR3nt: TGCGCCAGCAGCTACTCAACCGGGACAGGGGGCTTGCAAGAGACCCAGTACTTC

abundance: .
d_gene: TRBD1
j_gene: TRBJ2-7
v_gene: TRBV10-3
CDR3aa: CAISESGQGTYEQYF
CDR3nt: TGTGCCATCAGTGAATCGGGACAGGGGACCTACGAGCAGTACTTC

abundance: .
d_gene: .
j_gene: TRBJ1-2
v_gene: TRBV9
CDR3aa: CASSVGGGTYGYTF
CDR3nt: TGTGCCAGCAGCGTAGGAGGGGGAACGTATGGCTACACCTTC

abundance: few
d_gene: .
j_gene: TRBJ2-5
v_gene: TRBV7-9
CDR3aa: CASSLRGSGETQYF
CDR3nt: TGTGCCAGCAGCTTAAGAGGGAGCGGTGAGACCCAGTACTTC

abundance: .
d_gene: TRBD1
j_gene: TRBJ1-1
v_gene: TRBV30
CDR3aa: CAWSGQGDTEAFF
CDR3nt: TGTGCCTGGTCGGGACAGGGGGACACTGAAGCTTTCTTT

abundance: .
d_gene: TRBD1
j_gene: TRBJ2-7
v_gene: TRBV4-2
CDR3aa: CASSLHAGTDSYEQYF
CDR3nt: TGTGCCAGCAGCCTTCATGCTGGGACAGACTCCTACGAGCAGTACTTC

abundance: few
d_gene: .
j_gene: TRBJ1-5
v_gene: TRBV4-2
CDR3aa: CASSLGGENQPQHF
CDR3nt: TGTGCCAGCAGCCTGGGGGGTGAGAATCAGCCCCAGCATTTT

abundance: .
d_gene: TRBD1
j_gene: TRBJ1-1
v_gene: TRBV30
CDR3aa: CAWKSGTGANTEAFF
CDR3nt: TGTGCCTGGAAGTCCGGGACAGGGGCAAACACTGAAGCTTTCTTT